This T cell receptor beta chain was sequenced during a study of shared clonotypes between healthy human individuals. Overall study context: A donor's plate count was three for CD4 naive and three for CD4 memory; CD8 naive had two and CD8 memory one.

Replicate PCRs from sorted subsets contained around 200 ng DNA, which is 29,000 or so T cell genomes. This table comes from immunoSEQ multiplex PCR, and its TCRdb copy is limited to in-frame clones, with some not included. The sample lists 2 million to 3 million clones, 80% to 95% occurring once. Trimming took 4 bases from V and 6 from J, leaving 14 bases between them. Per germline, CDR1 SQVTM and CDR2 ANQGSEA. CDR3 length equals 13 residues. The sample holds one count of this clone. What it binds is unknown. Distinct nucleotide sequences in the sample also encode this CDR3. Study observations and caveats: Although depth was large, rarefaction showed that sequencing of the sorted subsets was incomplete. It was the non-shared clonotypes that had lower generation probabilities than clonotypes shared by all four donors.

This TCR was sampled from a man between 18 and 29 years old in good health. Some clones in this sample may be carry-over from other donors' samples. This chain links TRBV29-1 with TRBJ2-3; the D gene is possibly TRBD2 (6 bases). Sequencing used naive CD4+ T cells from PBMCs. Subset in this sample: CD45RA+ positively selected. The CDR3 is CSVAVGREDTQYF. The CDR3 DNA reads TGCAGCGTTGCTGTCGGGAGAGAGGATACGCAGTATTTT.